The 2 T cell receptor beta chains listed next were all sequenced from one sample in a study of shared clonotypes between healthy human individuals. The assay was immunoSEQ multiplex PCR, and TCRdb's table has in-frame clones only and misses some. The table lists approximately 1.5 million clones, approximately 98.5% of them singletons. The sequencing sample was made of naive CD4+ T cells sorted from blood. Subset given: CD45RA+ positively selected. These receptors originate from a man younger than 40 in good health.

The chain combines TRBV19 with TRBJ2-5; TRBD1 matches 12 bases. Trimming took 3 bases from V and 5 from J; bases not matched to a gene: 4. The germline V gene has CDR1 LNHDA and CDR2 SQIVND (reference sequence). The length of the CDR3 is 15 residues. CDR3 DNA sequence: TGTGCCAGTAGTATTGGGACAGGGGGCCGGGAGACCCAGTACTTC. Translation gives CASSIGTGGRETQYF.

The gene calls are TRBV7-9 and TRBJ2-7, with 9 bases identical to TRBD1. Germline CDR1 is SEHNR and CDR2 is FQNEAQ (reference sequence). The CDR3 is made up of 14 amino acids. V lost 4 bases and J lost 6; bases outside the gene matches: 7. In DNA form, the CDR3 reads TGTGCCAGCAGCTGGACAGGGGCGGTTGTCGAGCAGTACTTC. Translating gives CASSWTGAVVEQYF. The whole variable domain, filled in from reference TRBV7-9 and TRBJ2-7, reads DTGVSQNPRHKITKRGQNVTFRCDPISEHNRLYWYRQTLGQGPEFLTYFQNEAQLEKSRLLSDRFSAERPKGSFSTLEIQRTEQGDSAMYLCASSWTGAVVEQYFGPGTRLTVT.